The 25 T cell receptor beta chains listed next were all sequenced from one sample in a study of blood T cell repertoires in COVID-19. TCRdb's copy holds only in-frame clones and misses some; the assay was immunoSEQ multiplex PCR. The table has about 95,000 clones, about 85% seen once. The sequenced sample was peripheral blood. The receptors here all came from an elderly man with active or convalescent COVID-19.

This clone was seen a handful of times. This sequence joins TRBV25-1 and TRBJ1-3; 8 bases agree with TRBD1. The CDR3 spans 14 residues. The V and J ends lost 3 bases and 2 bases, in that order; junction bases with no gene match: 0. Germline V gene data show CDR1 as MGHDK and CDR2 as SYGVNS. The CDR3 DNA is TGTGCCAGCAGTGAGACAGGGGCTGGAAACACCATATATTTT. Its protein product is CASSETGAGNTIYF.

The rearrangement joins TRBV10-2 to TRBJ1-5; D gene unclear. Germline V lookup: CDR1 WSHSY, CDR2 SAAADI. The length of the CDR3 is 11 residues. V was clipped by 5 bases and J by 13 bases, with 12 bases between them. CDR3 in amino acids: CASSSGPQQHF. The CDR3 coding sequence is TGCGCCAGCAGTAGCGGACCGCAACAGCATTTT.

This rearrangement joins TRBV12-3 or TRBV12-4 to TRBJ1-2, with 10 nucleotides matching TRBD1. V shed 6 bases, J shed 8 bases, and the junction held 6 bases outside the gene matches. CDR3 size: 13 residues. Here the CDR3 DNA reads TGTGCCAGCAGCAGGGACAGGGGATCCGGCTACACCTTC. Protein: CASSRDRGSGYTF.

CDR3 amino acids: CASSAGQGMSIYGYTF. CDR3 DNA: TGTGCCAGCAGCGCGGGACAGGGGATGAGTATCTATGGCTACACCTTC. The chain uses TRBV7-9 and TRBJ1-2; 10 bases agree with TRBD1. V dropped 5 bases and J dropped 4; count of bases not matched to a gene: 10. The CDR3 sequence is 16 residues long. CDR1 is SEHNR, CDR2 FQNEAQ, per germline (reference sequence).

The chain is built from TRBV28 and TRBJ1-6; TRBD1 is a possible D gene (6 bases). The CDR3 has 15 amino acids. Trimming stripped 6 bases from V and 6 bases from J, with 15 bases between. Germline lookup yields CDR1 MDHEN and CDR2 SYDVKM. The CDR3 DNA reads as TGTGCCAGCAGCCGCGCCTCAGGGGCTAATTCACCCCTCCACTTT. Translating it yields CASSRASGANSPLHF.

This sequence joins TRBV6-5 and TRBJ2-2; 9 bases map to TRBD2. The CDR3 sequence is 15 residues long. V was clipped by 6 bases and J by 4 bases; unmatched bases: 6. The germline gives CDR1 MNHEY, CDR2 SVGAGI. CDR3 loop: CASSPFSGSTGELFF. The CDR3 DNA follows: TGTGCCAGCAGCCCATTTAGCGGGAGCACCGGGGAGCTGTTTTTT.

This clone was detected only once. CDR3 DNA: TGTGCCAGCAGTCCCGTGACGCGGAAGAACACTGAAGCTTTCTTT. It translates to CASSPVTRKNTEAFF. The chain combines TRBV27 with TRBJ1-1; no reliable D call. There are 15 residues in the CDR3. Germline V gene lookup returns CDR1 MNHEY and CDR2 SMNVEV (reference sequence). V was cut by 5 bases and J by 1 base, with 14 bases left in between.

V and J are TRBV10-3 and TRBJ2-2, with TRBD1 identical over 10 bases. CDR3 length: 15 residues. Germline values: CDR1 ENHRY, CDR2 SYGVKD. The V segment lost 4 bases and the J segment 4 bases; nucleotides outside the gene matches: 3. The CDR3 nucleotides read TGTGCCATCAGTGGCTGGACAGGGGGCACCGGGGAGCTGTTTTTT. Residues: CAISGWTGGTGELFF.

The V and J genes are TRBV6-2 or TRBV6-3 and TRBJ2-6, with 8 positions matching TRBD1. Germline CDR1 and CDR2: MNHEY and SVGEGT. The length of the CDR3 is 21 residues. V lost 5 bases, J lost 1 base, and 19 bases stayed unmatched. This CDR3 reads CASSRMGRDRSQISGANVLTF. The CDR3 DNA is TGTGCCAGCAGTAGAATGGGCCGGGACAGGAGCCAAATTTCTGGGGCCAACGTCCTGACTTTC.

As DNA, the CDR3 is TGTGCCATCAGTAAAGGGACAGGACAAGAGACCCAGTACTTC. Its protein product is CAISKGTGQETQYF. This chain connects TRBV10-3 to TRBJ2-5, with TRBD1 matching 8 bases. The CDR3 covers 14 residues. Germline V gene data show CDR1 as ENHRY and CDR2 as SYGVKD. The V and J ends lost 5 bases and 2 bases, in that order; junction bases with no gene match: 4.

This chain links TRBV9 with TRBJ1-1; 7 nucleotides agree with TRBD1. V was pared by 0 bases and J by 1 base, with 3 bases of the junction left unmatched. The CDR3 totals 15 residues. Germline CDR1 is SGDLS and CDR2 is YYNGEE. In DNA, the CDR3 is TGTGCCAGCAGCGTAGGAGCAGGGGGGAACACTGAAGCTTTCTTT. This codes for CASSVGAGGNTEAFF.

This sequence joins TRBV19 and TRBJ2-7; TRBD1 might be the D (5 bases). Germline CDR1 reads LNHDA; CDR2 reads SQIVND (reference sequence). With 4 bases removed from V and 3 bases from J, the gap between germline ends came to 19 bases. CDR3 length equals 16 residues. The CDR3 bases are TGTGCCAGTAGTACAGGGTCCGGGCCTCTGGGCTACGAGCAGTACTTC. This gives the protein CASSTGSGPLGYEQYF.

This clone was detected only once. Written as DNA, the CDR3 is TGTGCCAGCAGTCTAGACGCGGGGAATGGAAACACCATATATTTT. Protein product: CASSLDAGNGNTIYF. The V call is TRBV3-1 (or the pseudogene TRBV3-2), the J call TRBJ1-3; D ambiguous. V gave up 6 bases and J gave up 3 bases, with 15 bases separating them. This CDR3 contains 15 residues. The germline CDR1 and CDR2 sequences are LGHDT and YNNKEL (reference sequence).

This chain connects TRBV11-2 to TRBJ2-3; 11 bases are a match to TRBD2. The CDR3 loop spans 16 amino acids. J was trimmed by 6 bases and V by 3 bases; bases with no gene match: 8. Germline assignment: CDR1 SGHAT and CDR2 FQNNGV. The CDR3 loop is CASSFVSGGGLDTQYF. In DNA, the CDR3 is TGTGCCAGCAGCTTTGTTAGCGGGGGGGGTTTGGATACGCAGTATTTT.

J is TRBJ1-4 and V is TRBV3-1 (or the pseudogene TRBV3-2); D perhaps matches TRBD1 (6 bases). CDR1 LGHDT and CDR2 YNNKEL come from the germline V gene (reference sequence). V gave up 2 bases and J gave up 5 bases, with 12 bases separating them. The CDR3 loop spans 15 amino acids. The chain's CDR3 is CASSQSGTRNEKLFF. CDR3 DNA sequence: TGTGCCAGCAGCCAATCCGGGACAAGAAATGAAAAACTGTTTTTT.

The chain uses TRBV5-5 and TRBJ2-5; 8 bases are a match to TRBD1. CDR1 and CDR2 (germline): SGHKS, YYEKEE (reference sequence). The CDR3 length is 14 residues. J lost 4 bases, V lost 3 bases, and 5 bases had no gene match. The CDR3 DNA sequence: TGTGCCAGCAGCTGGACAGGGCTCTCAGAGACCCAGTACTTC. Residues: CASSWTGLSETQYF. The full variable domain, its missing parts supplied by reference TRBV5-5 and TRBJ2-5, is DAGVTQSPTHLIKTRGQQVTLRCSPISGHKSVSWYQQVLGQGPQFIFQYYEKEERGRGNFPDRFSARQFPNYSSELNVNALLLGDSALYLCASSWTGLSETQYFGPGTRLLVL.

The V and J genes are TRBV30 and TRBJ1-3, with D tentatively TRBD1 (5 bases). The V end lost 1 base, the J end lost 3 bases, and 13 bases lay between the germline ends. In germline, CDR1 is GTSNPN, CDR2 SVGIG (reference sequence). This CDR3 region has 15 residues. The CDR3: CAWSGPQGGGNTIYF. The CDR3 DNA reads TGTGCCTGGAGTGGGCCTCAGGGAGGTGGAAACACCATATATTTT. Combining the CDR3 with reference TRBV30 and TRBJ1-3 gives the whole variable domain SQTIHQWPATLVQPVGSPLSLECTVEGTSNPNLYWYRQAAGRGLQLLFYSVGIGQISSEVPQNLSASRPQDRQFILSSKKLLLSDSGFYLCAWSGPQGGGNTIYFGEGSWLTVV.

This chain connects TRBV11-2 to TRBJ1-1; TRBD1 might be the D (5 bases). CDR1 is SGHAT, CDR2 FQNNGV, per germline. Between the trimmed V and J ends, which lost 2 bases and 4 bases, there was a span of 11 bases. The CDR3 runs 14 residues. The CDR3 sequence: CASSLSRVATEAFF. DNA of the CDR3: TGTGCCAGCAGCTTATCCAGGGTGGCCACTGAAGCTTTCTTT.

The chain carries TRBV9 and TRBJ2-1, with TRBD2 matching over 8 bases. The length of the CDR3 is 14 residues. The trim removed 1 base at V and 8 bases at J, leaving 5 bases unmatched. Germline CDR1 and CDR2: SGDLS and YYNGEE. This CDR3 is CASSVNGGADEQFF. In nucleotides, the CDR3 is TGTGCCAGCAGCGTAAACGGGGGGGCCGATGAGCAGTTCTTC.

This chain links TRBV10-2 with TRBJ2-7; D might be TRBD1 (6 bases). V lost 4 bases to trimming and J lost 0 bases, with 10 bases between them. Germline V gene lookup returns CDR1 WSHSY and CDR2 SAAADI. The CDR3 loop spans 14 amino acids. The CDR3 sequence is CASSVQGISYEQYF. Written as DNA, the CDR3 is TGCGCCAGCAGTGTTCAGGGGATCTCCTACGAGCAGTACTTC.

This chain links TRBV3-1 (or the pseudogene TRBV3-2) with TRBJ2-3, with TRBD2 matching 7 bases. Unmatched junction bases numbered 4, after V lost 0 bases and J lost 1 base. CDR1 is LGHDT, CDR2 YNNKEL, per germline (reference sequence). The CDR3 extends over 16 amino acids. The CDR3 nucleotides are TGTGCCAGCAGCCAAGATGGTCTAGCGGGCACAGATACGCAGTATTTT. It specifies CASSQDGLAGTDTQYF.

The rearrangement joins TRBV19 to TRBJ1-6, with D unresolved. The CDR3 has 15 amino acids. CDR1 LNHDA and CDR2 SQIVND come from the germline V gene (reference sequence). The ends were cut back, 5 bases at V and 5 bases at J, with 13 bases in the middle. This chain's CDR3 is CASSGGFGDNSPLHF. Here the CDR3 DNA reads TGTGCCAGTAGTGGAGGGTTCGGGGATAATTCACCCCTCCACTTT. Full variable domain (remainder filled in from reference TRBV19 and TRBJ1-6): DGGITQSPKYLFRKEGQNVTLSCEQNLNHDAMYWYRQDPGQGLRLIYYSQIVNDFQKGDIAEGYSVSREKKESFPLTVTSAQKNPTAFYLCASSGGFGDNSPLHFGNGTRLTVT.

The J gene is TRBJ1-1, the V gene TRBV5-1, with 9 bases fitting TRBD1. CDR1 is SGHRS and CDR2 is YFSETQ in the germline V gene. The junction had 4 bases not matched to a gene; V was cut back by 4 bases and J by 6 bases. CDR3 size: 13 residues. The CDR3, as DNA: TGCGCCAGCAGCATACGACAGGGGGCTGAAGCTTTCTTT. This gives the protein CASSIRQGAEAFF.

CDR3 coding DNA: TGTGCCTGGACGCCGCGGGGGGAGAGGGTCGAGCAGTACTTC. Its translation: CAWTPRGERVEQYF. The chain links TRBV30 to TRBJ2-7; 8 positions match TRBD2. The CDR3 has 14 amino acids. V was pared by 4 bases and J by 6 bases, with 11 bases of the junction left unmatched. CDR1 and CDR2 from the germline V gene are GTSNPN and SVGIG (reference sequence).

There are a few counts of this clone. The chain is built from TRBV7-2 and TRBJ1-5; D remains ambiguous. From germline, CDR1 is SGHTA and CDR2 FQGNSA. The CDR3 covers 13 residues. V lost 3 bases and J lost 1, with 4 bases in between. The CDR3 is CASSFRSNQPQHF. Written as DNA, the CDR3 is TGTGCCAGCAGCTTTCGGAGCAATCAGCCCCAGCATTTT.